Each of the 19 T cell receptor beta chains below was sequenced from the same sample in a study of beta chain features in type 1 diabetes. Expressed TCRB transcripts were sequenced after all isolated RNA was converted to cDNA. Method: immunoSEQ multiplex PCR; TCRdb's copy keeps in-frame clones and lacks some. The data contain 200,000 to 250,000 clones, 25% to 35% of them singletons. Sequences were obtained from central memory CD4+ T cells from blood. These receptors all come from a young man in good health.

V usage is TRBV30 and J usage is TRBJ1-4; D is possibly TRBD1 (5 bases). Germline CDR1 is GTSNPN and CDR2 is SVGIG (reference sequence). Trimming pared 3 bases from V and 5 bases from J, leaving 13 bases between. The CDR3 sequence is 14 residues long. CDR3 amino acids: CAWRPGDRNEKLFF. The CDR3 region has the DNA TGTGCCTGGAGACCGGGGGATAGAAATGAAAAACTGTTTTTT.

The rearrangement uses TRBV7-9 and TRBJ1-5, with 9 positions matching TRBD1. CDR3 size: 15 residues. Germline V gives CDR1 SEHNR, CDR2 FQNEAQ (reference sequence). After removal of 4 bases from V and 5 bases from J, the junction contained 6 bases not matched to a gene. The CDR3 protein is CASSSGTGRDQPQHF. The DNA of the CDR3 is TGTGCCAGCAGCTCCGGGACAGGGAGGGATCAGCCCCAGCATTTT.

The rearrangement links TRBV2 to TRBJ2-5; D remains ambiguous. Germline V gene data show CDR1 as SNHLY and CDR2 as FYNNEI. There are 12 residues in the CDR3. The ends were cut back, 3 bases at V and 3 bases at J, with 5 bases in the middle. CDR3 in DNA: TGTGCCAGCAGTGACCTAGAAGAGACCCAGTACTTC. It is translated as CASSDLEETQYF.

The chain carries TRBV7-8 and TRBJ2-5; 9 bases fit TRBD1. The CDR3 consists of 13 residues. Germline lookup yields CDR1 SGHVS and CDR2 FQNEAQ. J lost 3 bases, V lost 6 bases, and 2 bases had no gene match. CDR3 amino acids: CASSRDREETQYF. The CDR3, as DNA: TGTGCCAGCAGTCGGGACAGGGAAGAGACCCAGTACTTC.

This chain joins TRBV5-1 and TRBJ2-5; a weak D match, TRBD2 (6 bases). Germline-derived CDR1 and CDR2 are SGHRS and YFSETQ. V lost 1 base to trimming and J lost 11 bases, with 12 bases between them. The CDR3 runs to 12 residues. The CDR3 loop reads CASSLMREEQYF. For the CDR3, the DNA is TGCGCCAGCAGCTTGATGCGGGAAGAGCAGTACTTC.

This clone was recorded a few times. The chain carries TRBV10-3 and TRBJ2-7; D could derive from TRBD1 or TRBD2 (5 bases each). Germline CDR1 ENHRY, CDR2 SYGVKD. V lost 4 bases, J lost 2 bases, and 15 bases lay in between. There are 15 residues in the CDR3. Written as DNA, the CDR3 is TGTGCCATCAGTGCGGGAACAGGCCCCCCCTACGAGCAGTACTTC. As protein: CAISAGTGPPYEQYF.

CDR3 in DNA: TGTGCCAGCCGCCTTAGGGATACGCAGTATTTT. Protein: CASRLRDTQYF. The chain has TRBV6-1 and TRBJ2-3; D is unresolved. Germline assignment: CDR1 MNHNS and CDR2 SASEGT. V was cut by 8 bases and J by 6 bases, with 9 bases left in between. The length of the CDR3 is 11 residues.

The chain carries TRBV19 and TRBJ2-6; TRBD1 matches 9 bases. The CDR3 totals 15 residues. The trim removed 3 bases at V and 16 bases at J, leaving 13 bases unmatched. The germline V gene encodes CDR1 LNHDA and CDR2 SQIVND (reference sequence). As DNA, the CDR3 is TGTGCCAGTAGTATCGGGACAGGGCCCTGGGCGTCGCTGACTTTC. Translated: CASSIGTGPWASLTF. Based on the CDR3 plus reference TRBV19 and TRBJ2-6, the full variable domain is DGGITQSPKYLFRKEGQNVTLSCEQNLNHDAMYWYRQDPGQGLRLIYYSQIVNDFQKGDIAEGYSVSREKKESFPLTVTSAQKNPTAFYLCASSIGTGPWASLTFGAGSRLTVL.

The CDR3 DNA follows: TGTGCCAGCAGCCAGTTCCCAGCCAGGACCCACGAGCAGTACTTC. This sequence encodes CASSQFPARTHEQYF. The chain is built from TRBV14 and TRBJ2-7; D is ambiguous. Per the germline V gene, CDR1 is SGHDN and CDR2 is FVKESK. The V end was cut by 3 bases, the J end by 5 bases, with 17 bases between. The CDR3 is 15 amino acids. Combining the CDR3 with reference TRBV14 and TRBJ2-7 gives the whole variable domain EAGVTQFPSHSVIEKGQTVTLRCDPISGHDNLYWYRRVMGKEIKFLLHFVKESKQDESGMPNNRFLAERTGGTYSTLKVQPAELEDSGVYFCASSQFPARTHEQYFGPGTRLTVT.

The rearrangement joins TRBV5-4 to TRBJ2-5; the match to TRBD2 covers 7 bases. Germline CDR1 and CDR2: SGHNT and YYREEE (reference sequence). The CDR3 sequence is 15 residues long. V gave up 5 bases and J gave up 0 bases; unmatched junction bases: 7. This CDR3 is CASRKPGGHQETQYF. The CDR3 coding sequence is TGTGCCAGCAGGAAGCCGGGAGGACACCAAGAGACCCAGTACTTC.

The chain couples TRBV13 to TRBJ2-7; TRBD1 matches at 7 bases. CDR1 PRHDT and CDR2 FYEKMQ come from the germline V gene (reference sequence). CDR3 length: 15 residues. V shed 5 bases and J 2 bases; nucleotides not matched to a gene: 9. CDR3 region: CASSLSRQGAYEQYF. The CDR3 DNA is TGTGCCAGCAGCCTCAGTCGACAGGGAGCCTACGAGCAGTACTTC.

The table lists this clone with a count of one. The rearrangement joins TRBV30 to TRBJ2-1, with 11 bases fitting TRBD2. CDR1 and CDR2 (germline): GTSNPN, SVGIG (reference sequence). The ends lost 4 bases at V and 9 bases at J; junction bases unmatched: 5. The CDR3 is 13 amino acids. The CDR3, as DNA: TGTGCCTGGATGCGGCTAGCGGGGGGTGAGCAGTTCTTC. Its translation: CAWMRLAGGEQFF. The full variable domain, in which reference TRBV30 and TRBJ2-1 provide the parts outside the CDR3, is SQTIHQWPATLVQPVGSPLSLECTVEGTSNPNLYWYRQAAGRGLQLLFYSVGIGQISSEVPQNLSASRPQDRQFILSSKKLLLSDSGFYLCAWMRLAGGEQFFGPGTRLTVL.

For the CDR3, the DNA is TGTGCCAGCTCACCGATCGGACCCGGCAGGGCCAAAAGCAATCAGCCCCAGCATTTT. It specifies CASSPIGPGRAKSNQPQHF. The chain couples TRBV18 to TRBJ1-5, with TRBD1 as a possible D gene (5 bases). V lost 3 bases and J lost 1, with 22 bases in between. Germline lookup yields CDR1 KGHSH and CDR2 LQKENI. CDR3 length equals 19 residues.

This clone appeared once. CDR3 coding DNA: TGCGCCAGCAGCCAAGGACAAGCCGGCGGGACTGAAGCTTTCTTT. Translation gives CASSQGQAGGTEAFF. This chain connects TRBV4-3 to TRBJ1-1; D not resolved. The germline V and J ends were trimmed by 1 base and 5 bases, with 14 bases remaining between them. The germline gives CDR1 LGHNA, CDR2 YSLEER. This CDR3 region has 15 residues.

Turning to this clone: This may stem from a read error, because a much larger clone lies one nucleotide away. The chain combines TRBV6-5 with TRBJ2-7; 10 bases match TRBD1. CDR3 length: 13 amino acids. Germline assignment: CDR1 MNHEY and CDR2 SVGAGI. V was pared by 5 bases and J by 5 bases, with 3 bases of the junction left unmatched. The CDR3 protein is CASSRGQGNEQYF. In DNA, the CDR3 is TGTGCCAGCAGTAGGGGACAGGGGAACGAGCAGTACTTC.

This clone was detected only a few times. V gene TRBV10-3 combines with J gene TRBJ2-5; D perhaps matches TRBD2 (6 bases). This CDR3 comprises 14 residues. CDR1 ENHRY and CDR2 SYGVKD come from the germline V gene. V lost 6 bases to trimming and J lost 4 bases, with 15 bases between them. The CDR3 spells CAIRTTGVRETQYF. The DNA of the CDR3 is TGTGCCATCAGAACCACGGGGGTCCGAGAGACCCAGTACTTC.

This rearrangement joins TRBV5-6 to TRBJ2-3; 11 positions match TRBD2. The CDR3 totals 18 residues. Germline V gene data show CDR1 as SGHDT and CDR2 as YYEEEE. The junction had 9 bases not matched to a gene; V was cut back by 1 base and J by 2 bases. The CDR3 sequence: CASSLFGVTSGNTDTQYF. The CDR3 DNA reads as TGTGCCAGCAGCTTGTTTGGGGTGACTAGCGGGAACACAGATACGCAGTATTTT.

CDR3 sequence reads: CASSKDRFRPQHF. For the CDR3, the DNA is TGTGCCAGCAGTAAGGACCGGTTCCGGCCCCAGCATTTT. The genes are TRBV6-1 and TRBJ1-5; D not resolved. Trimming removed 5 bases at V and 9 bases at J, with 14 bases between. There are 13 residues in the CDR3. CDR1 and CDR2 from the germline V gene are MNHNS and SASEGT.

This clone was counted a few times. The chain employs TRBV9 and TRBJ2-3; weak D call: TRBD2 (6 bases). The V and J ends lost 4 bases and 0 bases respectively, with 15 bases between them. CDR1 is SGDLS and CDR2 is YYNGEE in the germline V gene. CDR3 length: 16 amino acids. This CDR3 reads CASSLRELSSTDTQYF. The CDR3 DNA reads as TGTGCCAGCAGCTTGCGGGAACTTTCTAGCACAGATACGCAGTATTTT.